This is a list of T cell receptor beta chains from one sample in a study of blood T cell repertoires in COVID-19. Produced via immunoSEQ multiplex PCR; TCRdb's table is partial and in-frame only. The sample includes about 65,000 clones, around four fifths of them seen just once. Sequencing input: peripheral blood. The receptors originated from a man older than 75 with acute or convalescent COVID-19. CDR3s leave out the opening cysteine and the closing phenylalanine or tryptophan. Expanded clones get a size class; other rows say once, few or many, or leave the size out.

size	V	J	CDR3
-	TRBV5-6	TRBJ1-4	ASSPTGGLANEKLF
few	TRBV14	TRBJ1-3	ASSQDRGRGNTIY
-	TRBV5-4	TRBJ2-7	ASTPGGSGGPAYEQY
-	TRBV2	TRBJ2-7	ASSESSSGGLYEQY
-	TRBV3-1/TRBV3-2	TRBJ2-1	ASSQETTSGPYNEQF
few	TRBV20-1	TRBJ2-4	SATSSEVQY
-	TRBV11-3	TRBJ2-1	ASSPGTRGVEEQF
-	TRBV6-5	TRBJ1-1	ASSTDSDTEAF
-	TRBV9	TRBJ2-5	ASSVDSGGAWTQETQY
-	TRBV6-2/TRBV6-3	TRBJ2-6	ASSTGGTGANVLT
-	TRBV5-1	TRBJ2-1	ASSRGDSSYNEQF
-	TRBV11-3	TRBJ2-7	ASSIYRGSYEQY
-	TRBV6-5	TRBJ1-2	ASSYTQTGRGYT
-	TRBV3-1/TRBV3-2	TRBJ2-5	ASSPRQGPLGETQY
-	TRBV18	TRBJ1-1	ASSPWDRGNTLMNTEAF
-	TRBV11-2	TRBJ1-2	ASSSYPDGIYGYT
-	TRBV30	TRBJ2-3	AWSPASGFTDTQY
-	TRBV2	TRBJ2-1	AKRQPSYNEQF
-	TRBV24-1	TRBJ1-1	ATSDPRGEAF
-	TRBV2	TRBJ1-2	ASSDLRGLPYGYT
-	TRBV4-1	TRBJ1-3	ASSPRMTGQRAGNTIY
-	TRBV10-3	TRBJ1-1	AISAGETEAF
-	TRBV5-1	TRBJ2-3	ASSLGGADTQY
-	TRBV7-7	TRBJ2-5	ASSRTPSGGAETQY
-	TRBV5-1	TRBJ2-7	ASSRVGGKNEQY
-	TRBV7-2	TRBJ1-3	ASSLKAGGGNTIY
-	TRBV4-1	TRBJ1-6	ASSQSGTGLRNSPLH
-	TRBV7-4	TRBJ1-5	ASSLAFGLVQGSRSDQPQH
-	TRBV4-1	TRBJ2-7	ASSSTGATYEQY
-	TRBV5-1	TRBJ2-7	ASSLWEMHYEQY
-	TRBV29-1	TRBJ1-2	SVVGDRDRDVEGYGYT
-	TRBV10-2	TRBJ2-7	ASQGTGSDEQY
-	TRBV28	TRBJ1-2	ASSFEYYGYT
-	TRBV7-2	TRBJ1-1	ASSLDWRNTEAF
-	TRBV30	TRBJ2-2	ACRGGLATGGELF
-	TRBV10-3	TRBJ1-2	AIHDSPGGGYGYT
-	TRBV28	TRBJ2-3	ASTGDSTTDTQY
-	TRBV30	TRBJ2-1	AWSVNEANEQF
-	TRBV18	TRBJ1-1	ASSPSGQGGGTEAF
-	TRBV10-3	TRBJ1-6	AIKGQGTDSPLH